The 23 T cell receptor beta chains given below trace back to one sample, sequenced in a study of cytomegalovirus exposure and HLA in healthy donors. PCR amplification relied on 60 Vbeta primers (plus 13 Jbeta primers). The table came from immunoSEQ multiplex PCR; TCRdb's copy has only in-frame clones and leaves some out. The sample consists of about 50,000 clones, 82% of them appearing once. The sequenced sample was PBMCs. These receptors were taken from a man younger than 40 in good health and CMV-seronegative.

The gene calls are TRBV19 and TRBJ2-2, with 7 positions matching TRBD1. The CDR3 consists of 14 residues. Germline values: CDR1 LNHDA, CDR2 SQIVND (reference sequence). Germline trimming cut 3 bases from V and 7 bases from J; bases unmatched to any gene: 5. CDR3 in amino acids: CASSIRGFGGELFF. DNA for the CDR3: TGTGCCAGTAGTATCAGGGGGTTTGGCGGGGAGCTGTTTTTT.

The gene calls are TRBV5-1 and TRBJ2-3; tentative D call: TRBD2 (6 bases). CDR3 length: 13 amino acids. V lost 2 bases to trimming and J lost 3 bases, with 7 bases between them. CDR1 SGHRS and CDR2 YFSETQ come from the germline V gene. The CDR3 sequence is CASSFGGTDTQYF. The DNA of the CDR3 is TGCGCCAGCAGCTTTGGGGGGACAGATACGCAGTATTTT.

The chain joins TRBV30 to TRBJ1-3; D unresolved. Trimming removed 4 bases at V and 6 bases at J, with 10 bases between. The CDR3 is 12 amino acids. Germline CDR1 reads GTSNPN; CDR2 reads SVGIG (reference sequence). DNA of the CDR3: TGTGCCTGGAATGCAGGTCTAAACACCATATATTTT. This codes for CAWNAGLNTIYF.

The CDR3 DNA follows: TGTGCCAGCAGCCAGCGGGGGGCGGCTGGGGCCAACGTCCTGACTTTC. It specifies CASSQRGAAGANVLTF. The chain uses TRBV11-1 and TRBJ2-6, with 9 positions matching TRBD2. Germline V gene data show CDR1 as SGHAT and CDR2 as FQDESV (reference sequence). The CDR3 has 16 residues. J was trimmed by 2 bases and V by 5 bases; bases with no gene match: 4.

The J gene is TRBJ2-7, the V gene TRBV15; D gene unclear. CDR1 is LNHNV, CDR2 YYDKDF, per germline (reference sequence). The CDR3 has 16 amino acids. The V end was cut by 3 bases, the J end by 6 bases, with 21 bases between. The CDR3 is CATSREWARKTSEQYF. The CDR3 nucleotides are TGTGCCACCAGCAGGGAATGGGCCCGGAAAACGTCCGAGCAGTACTTC.

The chain links TRBV7-2 to TRBJ1-5; 9 bases line up with TRBD1. The V gene's germline CDR1 is SGHTA and CDR2 FQGNSA. With V trimmed by 2 bases and J by 0 bases, 5 bases remained unmatched. The CDR3 is made up of 17 amino acids. CDR3: CASSLWGTGNSNQPQHF. CDR3 nucleotide sequence: TGTGCCAGCAGCTTATGGGGGACAGGGAATAGCAATCAGCCCCAGCATTTT. Full variable domain (missing parts from reference TRBV7-2 and TRBJ1-5): GAGVSQSPSNKVTEKGKDVELRCDPISGHTALYWYRQSLGQGLEFLIYFQGNSAPDKSGLPSDRFSAERTGGSVSTLTIQRTQQEDSAVYLCASSLWGTGNSNQPQHFGDGTRLSIL.

V usage is TRBV4-2 and J usage is TRBJ2-4; 7 bases are a match to TRBD2. V gave up 4 bases and J gave up 7 bases; unmatched junction bases: 16. This CDR3 region has 17 residues. The germline CDR1 and CDR2 sequences are LGHNA and YNFKEQ. This CDR3 is CASSPGRWGGSGNIQYF. DNA of the CDR3: TGTGCCAGCAGCCCCGGGAGATGGGGAGGGAGCGGGAACATTCAGTACTTC.

This clone was counted a single time. The chain joins TRBV2 to TRBJ2-7; TRBD1 agrees at 7 bases. V lost 7 bases and J lost 0; bases outside the gene matches: 6. The CDR3 has 14 amino acids. Germline assignment: CDR1 SNHLY and CDR2 FYNNEI. The CDR3 DNA follows: TGTGCCAGCAACTTACAGGGGAGCTCCTACGAGCAGTACTTC. As protein: CASNLQGSSYEQYF.

The chain links TRBV6-6 to TRBJ2-7; TRBD2 matches 9 bases. CDR1 and CDR2 from the germline V gene are MNHNY and SVGAGI (reference sequence). V shed 7 bases, J shed 3 bases, and the junction held 4 bases outside the gene matches. This CDR3 has 13 residues. CDR3: CASTASGDYEQYF. CDR3 nucleotide sequence: TGTGCCAGCACGGCTAGCGGGGACTACGAGCAGTACTTC.

This chain connects TRBV6-4 to TRBJ2-2, with 9 positions matching TRBD2. After removal of 1 base from V and 4 bases from J, the junction contained 4 bases not matched to a gene. Germline CDR1 reads MRHNA; CDR2 reads SNTAGT. CDR3 length: 16 residues. The CDR3 nucleotides are TGTGCCAGCAGTGACTTAGCGGGAGTCCCCACCGGGGAGCTGTTTTTT. This sequence encodes CASSDLAGVPTGELFF.

This clone was recorded once. The chain joins TRBV18 to TRBJ2-5; possibly TRBD2 for D (5 bases). Germline V gives CDR1 KGHSH, CDR2 LQKENI. V was pared by 5 bases and J by 5 bases, with 21 bases between. The CDR3 runs to 16 residues. The CDR3 sequence is CASSNGGRATGETQYF. CDR3 nucleotides: TGTGCCAGCTCAAACGGAGGTCGCGCCACGGGGGAGACCCAGTACTTC.

This chain connects TRBV7-2 to TRBJ1-5; TRBD1 might be the D (5 bases). The CDR3 is made up of 14 amino acids. CDR1 SGHTA and CDR2 FQGNSA come from the germline V gene. Trimming pared 1 base from V and 5 bases from J, leaving 9 bases between. The CDR3 reads CASSLGTGDQPQHF. CDR3 bases: TGTGCCAGCAGCTTAGGGACGGGGGATCAGCCCCAGCATTTT.

The rearrangement links TRBV6-1 to TRBJ1-2, with a possible D match to TRBD1 (5 bases). CDR1 and CDR2 (germline): MNHNS, SASEGT. This CDR3 spans 13 amino acids. V gave up 2 bases and J gave up 8 bases, with 12 bases separating them. CDR3: CASSERDGRGYTF. CDR3 coding DNA: TGTGCCAGCAGTGAAAGGGACGGGAGGGGCTACACCTTC.

The chain joins TRBV28 to TRBJ1-2; D gene ambiguous. This CDR3 has 14 amino acids. The V gene lost 3 bases and the J gene lost 0 bases, with 8 bases spanning the gap. Germline V gives CDR1 MDHEN, CDR2 SYDVKM. The CDR3 sequence: CASSFSGTNYGYTF. DNA of the CDR3: TGTGCCAGCAGTTTCTCGGGGACTAACTATGGCTACACCTTC.

The chain is built from TRBV30 and TRBJ2-1; 7 nucleotides match TRBD1. Trimming removed 5 bases from V and 6 bases from J; junction bases left unmatched: 16. CDR1 is GTSNPN, CDR2 SVGIG, per germline (reference sequence). This CDR3 is 16 amino acids long. The CDR3 nucleotides read TGTGCCTGGGAGGGGGCGAAAATCCCAAGGGCCAATGAGCAGTTCTTC. Its protein product is CAWEGAKIPRANEQFF.

As regards this clone: The junction and the germline gene differ at one end; a read error may be behind it. The V call is TRBV7-7, the J call TRBJ2-2; TRBD1 aligns across 9 bases. Germline-derived CDR1 and CDR2 are SSHAT and FNYEAQ (reference sequence). This CDR3 has 16 amino acids. The CDR3 here is CASSLLGQGGTGELFF. In nucleotides, the CDR3 is TGTGCTAGCAGCTTATTGGGACAGGGAGGAACCGGGGAGCTGTTTTTT.

This clone has a handful of counts. The V call is TRBV5-1, the J call TRBJ2-7; D might be TRBD1 (6 bases). The germline V and J ends were trimmed by 4 bases and 2 bases, with 10 bases remaining between them. The V gene's germline CDR1 is SGHRS and CDR2 YFSETQ. This CDR3 is 13 amino acids long. The CDR3 bases are TGCGCCAGCAGCCGGCAGGGGACCTACGAGCAGTACTTC. It specifies CASSRQGTYEQYF.

CDR3 bases: TGTGCCACCAGCAGATCCGGACTCCAGTTTGTTAGGGATGAGCAGTTCTTC. This sequence encodes CATSRSGLQFVRDEQFF. The V gene is TRBV15, the J gene TRBJ2-1; weak D call: TRBD2 (5 bases). V was trimmed by 2 bases and J by 8 bases, leaving 22 bases between them. Germline CDR1 reads LNHNV; CDR2 reads YYDKDF (reference sequence). The CDR3 has 17 residues.

V gene TRBV4-3 combines with J gene TRBJ1-2, with no clear D. The germline V gene encodes CDR1 LGHNA and CDR2 YSLEER. Trimming pared 0 bases from V and 4 bases from J, leaving 21 bases between. The CDR3 totals 18 residues. The DNA for the CDR3 is TGCGCCAGCAGCCAAGACAATCGTGGCGGCGTAAAGGTCTATGGCTACACCTTC. This sequence encodes CASSQDNRGGVKVYGYTF.

The J gene is TRBJ2-5, the V gene TRBV7-8; 13 bases fit TRBD2. Judging by the DNA end, TRBJ2-7 fits better; the J call may be wrong. Germline CDR1 reads SGHVS; CDR2 reads FQNEAQ. The CDR3 runs 17 residues. The CDR3 region has the DNA TGTGCCAGCAGCTACCGGACTAGCGGGAGATTGGCCTACGAGCAGTACTTC. Protein: CASSYRTSGRLAYEQYF.

The rearrangement uses TRBV6-1 and TRBJ2-1; D gene ambiguous. Trimming cost V 7 bases and J 4 bases, with 5 bases left between them. The CDR3 has 11 amino acids. Germline V lookup: CDR1 MNHNS, CDR2 SASEGT. CDR3 amino acids: CASNSYNEQFF. The CDR3 bases are TGTGCCAGCAATTCTTACAATGAGCAGTTCTTC.

The chain uses TRBV4-2 and TRBJ1-3, with a possible D match to TRBD1 (5 bases). V lost 1 base and J 4 bases, leaving 17 bases between the germline ends. The germline gives CDR1 LGHNA, CDR2 YNFKEQ. The CDR3 has 17 residues. CDR3 in DNA: TGTGCCAGCAGCCAAGTTTTGGTAGGGGAACCAGGAAACACCATATATTTT. Translated: CASSQVLVGEPGNTIYF.

This rearrangement joins TRBV5-4 to TRBJ2-3, with a possible D match to TRBD2 (6 bases). The CDR3 length is 17 residues. CDR1 is SGHNT and CDR2 is YYREEE in the germline V gene (reference sequence). V lost 0 bases, J lost 5 bases, and 19 bases lay in between. CDR3 region: CASSLGLDPRVGDTQYF. The CDR3 coding sequence is TGTGCCAGCAGCTTGGGACTAGATCCTCGGGTAGGAGATACGCAGTATTTT.